This TCR beta chain comes out of a study of tumor-infiltrating lymphocytes in localized non-small cell lung cancer. Whole-study context: Several tumor histologies, both smoking statuses, and some post-neoadjuvant chemotherapy samples were included. Study findings and constraints: Tumor T-cell fraction was not associated with recurrence-free survival. Immunotypes IM1 and IM2 had similar TCR-derived T-cell fractions. Each assay used a separate piece of the same tissue.

Measured with immunoSEQ multiplex PCR; TCRdb has only the in-frame clones, and not every one. The sample lists about 16,000 clones, roughly 72% occurring once. V dropped 5 bases and J dropped 0 bases, with 10 bases sitting between them. CDR3 length: 14 amino acids. Germline CDR1 is MNHNY and CDR2 is SVGAGI (reference sequence). A few counts support this clone. What it binds is unknown. The V gene is TRBV6-6, the J gene TRBJ1-1; D not certain. Sequences were obtained from lung tumor tissue. The receptor's source is a human donor with non-small cell lung cancer. The CDR3 here is CASSRGNMNTEAFF. The CDR3 DNA is TGTGCCAGCAGTCGAGGTAATATGAACACTGAAGCTTTCTTT.